Given below is one T cell receptor beta chain in context. The table came from immunoSEQ multiplex PCR; TCRdb's copy has only in-frame clones and leaves some out. Of approximately 250,000 clones listed, around 93% are singletons. The data derive from a study of blood T cell repertoires in COVID-19. The CDR3 is made up of 14 amino acids. Germline V gene data show CDR1 as MNHEY and CDR2 as SVGEGT. Trimming took off 6 bases at V and 8 bases at J, with 19 bases between the two ends. This chain connects TRBV6-2 or TRBV6-3 to TRBJ1-2, with a weak D call TRBD1 (6 bases). Sequencing was carried out using PBMCs or T cells enriched from blood (not recorded which). The sequence was collected from a man between 35 and 55 years old who had been exposed to COVID-19. CDR3 loop: CASSLPTGSLGYTF. The CDR3 coding sequence is TGTGCCAGCAGCCTCCCGACAGGTTCGTTGGGCTACACCTTC.